Listed below are T cell receptor beta chains from one sample, sequenced in a study of blood T cell repertoires in COVID-19. Sequenced by immunoSEQ multiplex PCR; TCRdb stores in-frame clones only, minus some. The sample has 360,000 or so clones, around nine tenths seen once. Sequencing was carried out using PBMCs or T cells enriched from blood (not recorded which). These receptors all come from a woman younger than 45 who had been exposed to COVID-19. The CDR3 runs from the conserved cysteine through the conserved F or W. The order of the fields is D gene, V gene, J gene, clone size, CDR3 DNA, CDR3 protein. D genes are given only for firm matches. Not every row has a clone size; where given, it reads once, few, many or a size class.

-	TRBV7-9	TRBJ1-1	-	TGTGCCAGCAGCCTCCGGGGGGTGGGTGATGAAGCTTTCTTT	CASSLRGVGDEAFF
-	TRBV6-2/TRBV6-3	TRBJ1-5	-	TGTGCCAGCAGTTACTCGTCCTTGAGCCGAGATCAGCCCCAGCATTTT	CASSYSSLSRDQPQHF
TRBD2	TRBV30	TRBJ2-5	-	TGTGCCTTCGATAGCGGGAGGCCCCAAGAGACCCAGTACTTC	CAFDSGRPQETQYF
TRBD2	TRBV7-9	TRBJ2-2	once	TGTGCCAGCAGCCCGCGTACTAGCGGGAAGGCCGGGGAGCTGTTTTTT	CASSPRTSGKAGELFF
TRBD2	TRBV30	TRBJ2-1	once	TGTGCCTGGAGGGGGGGACTAGCGGGATCCAATGAGCAGTTCTTC	CAWRGGLAGSNEQFF
TRBD2	TRBV27	TRBJ2-1	-	TGTGCCAGCAGGGGAGGGTACAATGAGCAGTTCTTC	CASRGGYNEQFF
TRBD1	TRBV28	TRBJ1-5	many	TGTGCCAGCAGTCACCGGGACAGGGGAAAAAGGCCTAAAAATCAGCCCCAGCATTTT	CASSHRDRGKRPKNQPQHF
-	TRBV6-1	TRBJ1-5	-	TGTGCCAGCAGTGAATGGGGACTCAATCAGCCCCAGCATTTT	CASSEWGLNQPQHF
TRBD1	TRBV28	TRBJ1-1	-	TGTGCCAGCAGACAGGGACAGGGAATGGCTTTCTTT	CASRQGQGMAFF
-	TRBV28	TRBJ1-1	-	TGTGCCAGCAGTTTACTAGGCCCAATTGCTTTCTTT	CASSLLGPIAFF
TRBD1	TRBV28	TRBJ1-1	-	TGTGCCAGCGGACAGGGGGTAAAGACTGAAGCTTTCTTT	CASGQGVKTEAFF
-	TRBV5-1	TRBJ2-1	once	TGCGCCAGCAGCTTTGGGCGCTTGGATAATGAGCAGTTCTTC	CASSFGRLDNEQFF
-	TRBV27	TRBJ1-5	once	TGTGCCAGCAGTTTCTGGGGCCTTAATCAGCCCCAGCATTTT	CASSFWGLNQPQHF
TRBD2	TRBV5-8	TRBJ2-7	-	TGTGCCAGCAGCTTGGCTAGCGGGAGCCCCAGGGGTTACGAGCAGTACTTC	CASSLASGSPRGYEQYF
TRBD1	TRBV23-1	TRBJ2-7	-	TGCGCCCAGAAGGGACAGCCCTACGAGCAGTACTTC	CAQKGQPYEQYF
-	TRBV4-1	TRBJ2-5	-	TGCGCCAGCAGCCAAGACCTGTACCAAGAGACCCAGTACTTC	CASSQDLYQETQYF
TRBD2	TRBV5-1	TRBJ2-2	-	TGCGCCAGCAGCTTGGCCAGCGGGACGGGCACCGGGGAGCTGTTTTTT	CASSLASGTGTGELFF
TRBD2	TRBV18	TRBJ2-7	-	TGTGCCAGCTCAACCGGAACTAGCGCTCCCTACGAGCAGTACTTC	CASSTGTSAPYEQYF
TRBD2	TRBV10-3	TRBJ2-3	-	TGTGCCATCAGTGAGGCCGGGGGGGCAGATACGCAGTATTTT	CAISEAGGADTQYF
-	TRBV29-1	TRBJ1-2	few	TGCAGCGTTGGGGGACATCTAAACTATGGCTACACCTTC	CSVGGHLNYGYTF
-	TRBV18	TRBJ2-1	-	TGTGCCAGCTCACTACGGGGGATTATCAATGAGCAGTTCTTC	CASSLRGIINEQFF
TRBD1	TRBV7-8	TRBJ1-1	-	TGTGCCAGCAGCCCCGGGACAGGGCTAAGGAACACTGAAGCTTTCTTT	CASSPGTGLRNTEAFF
-	TRBV28	TRBJ1-2	-	TGTGCCAGCAGTTTGGCAGGGTTGGGGCAGTATGGCTACACCTTC	CASSLAGLGQYGYTF
TRBD2	TRBV6-5	TRBJ2-7	-	TGTGCCAGCAGCCATGGGACTAGCGGAATCTACGAGCAGTACTTC	CASSHGTSGIYEQYF
TRBD2	TRBV29-1	TRBJ2-7	-	TGCAGCGTTGTCTATTGGGGACTAGCGGGAGAGTACGAGCAGTACTTC	CSVVYWGLAGEYEQYF
TRBD2	TRBV25-1	TRBJ2-3	once	TGTGCCAGCAGTGACAGACTAGCGGGAGTTACAGATACGCAGTATTTT	CASSDRLAGVTDTQYF
TRBD2	TRBV28	TRBJ2-7	-	TGTGCCAGCAGTTACCAGACTAGCGGGGAGTACGAGCAGTACTTC	CASSYQTSGEYEQYF
TRBD1	TRBV5-1	TRBJ2-1	once	TGCGCCAGCAGCTTGCAACGACAGGGGCCGAGGAATGAGCAGTTCTTC	CASSLQRQGPRNEQFF
TRBD1	TRBV5-1	TRBJ1-4	-	TGCGCCAGCAGCCCGGGACAGGGACGTGAAAAACTGTTTTTT	CASSPGQGREKLFF
-	TRBV10-3	TRBJ1-3	-	TGTGCCATCAGCGCGAGACAGCCCTCTGGAAACACCATATATTTT	CAISARQPSGNTIYF
-	TRBV9	TRBJ2-5	-	TGTGCCAGCAGCGTAGGCGGGAACCAAGAGACCCAGTACTTC	CASSVGGNQETQYF
-	TRBV28	TRBJ1-4	-	TGTGCCAGCCAAACAGGGAAGGCTGAAAAACTGTTTTTT	CASQTGKAEKLFF
TRBD1	TRBV2	TRBJ2-2	-	TGTGCCAGCAGTGAGGAGTGGGACAGGGTTACCGGGGAGCTGTTTTTT	CASSEEWDRVTGELFF
TRBD1	TRBV27	TRBJ1-1	-	TGTGCCAGCAGTTTACCCTTCACGACAGGGTCCACGAACACTGAAGCTTTCTTT	CASSLPFTTGSTNTEAFF
TRBD1	TRBV29-1	TRBJ1-4	-	TGCAGCGTCCCGGACAGGGGTGACGAAAAACTGTTTTTT	CSVPDRGDEKLFF
TRBD2	TRBV7-2	TRBJ2-3	-	TGTGCCAGCAGTCCAGACCCTAGCCGCGGGGGGGATACGCAGTATTTT	CASSPDPSRGGDTQYF
TRBD2	TRBV6-4	TRBJ2-3	-	TGTGCCAGCAGTGACTCTGGGACTAGCGGGAGACATACGCAGTATTTT	CASSDSGTSGRHTQYF
TRBD2	TRBV7-9	TRBJ2-3	-	TGTGCCAGCAGCTTCGGGACTAGCGGGGAGACAGATACGCAGTATTTT	CASSFGTSGETDTQYF
TRBD1	TRBV5-1	TRBJ1-4	-	TGCGCCAGCAGCGACCCGGGACAGTCTAATGAAAAACTGTTTTTT	CASSDPGQSNEKLFF
-	TRBV28	TRBJ2-1	few	TGTGCCAGCAGGGAGGGACAGTTTCCCTACAATGAGCAGTTCTTC	CASREGQFPYNEQFF
-	TRBV10-2	TRBJ2-5	-	TGCGCCAGCAAGGGGGGAGGGGCGACCGAGACCCAGTACTTC	CASKGGGATETQYF
-	TRBV7-9	TRBJ1-2	-	TGTGCCAGCAGCTTAGAGGCGGAAAACTATGGCTACACCTTC	CASSLEAENYGYTF